This record looks at one T cell receptor (beta chain) sequence and its context. Germline V lookup: CDR1 KGHSH, CDR2 LQKENI. Trimming cost V 5 bases and J 2 bases, with 13 bases left between them. This CDR3 is 14 amino acids long. MiXCR, run by TCRdb on the 5' RACE reads, gives a single entry per CDR3 protein. The sample has under 170,000 distinct CDR3 sequences; more than 40% are singletons. The data are from a study of CD8 T cells in ankylosing spondylitis. Sample: synovial fluid, either unsorted or a sorted T cell fraction (not recorded which). This clonotype was sampled from a male donor with ankylosing spondylitis. The chain carries TRBV18 and TRBJ2-7, with a tentative D call TRBD2 (5 bases). CDR3 coding DNA: TGTGCCAGCTCATTCGGTTCGGGAACCTACGAGCAGTACTTC. Amino acid sequence: CASSFGSGTYEQYF. Full variable domain (remainder filled in from reference TRBV18 and TRBJ2-7): NAGVMQNPRHLVRRRGQEARLRCSPMKGHSHVYWYRQLPEEGLKFMVYLQKENIIDESGMPKERFSAEFPKEGPSILRIQQVVRGDSAAYFCASSFGSGTYEQYFGPGTRLTVT.